The source of this TCR beta chain is a study of CD8 T cells in ankylosing spondylitis (TCRdb year 2017). Notes on the research overall: To find TCR variants linked to disease, the study profiled T cell receptor beta repertoires in ankylosing spondylitis patients and healthy donors. The whole study cohort included 108 healthy donors and roughly 24 ankylosing spondylitis patients. Samples of peripheral blood were taken, and for ankylosing spondylitis patients, synovial fluid was collected as well.

Broad study findings and their caveats: The disease-linked clones were reported to be significantly enriched in matched synovial fluid samples from ankylosing spondylitis patients. In peripheral blood, the disease-linked clones were found at relatively low frequencies and had a CD8+ phenotype. Some TCR beta motif variants had previously been reported in synovial fluid and blood of reactive arthritis patients, which suggested common disease-initiation mechanisms. A TCR beta motif made up of 7 to 9 highly homologous amino acid variants appeared to be characteristic of blood from ankylosing spondylitis patients.

A word on this clonotype: The clone's antigen remains unknown. It has no much larger one-base neighbor in the sample; base qualities were not kept.

TCRdb records Illumina HiSeq 2500 as the sequencer. TCR beta libraries were prepared by quantitative 5'-RACE with molecular barcodes. The source study handled its data this way. To identify disease-linked TCR variants, a new computational method was used, one built on a probabilistic model of VDJ rearrangement. The public reads were reprocessed in TCRdb via fastp at Q25 and MiXCR, keeping in-frame beta chains. Each record represents a unique CDR3 protein, reported with the most common genes and DNA among its rows. V and J calls and clone size were set by TCRdb, not the authors. The sample yields under 150,000 distinct CDR3 sequences; 17% were counted once. Of the sample, around a third is held by the ten largest clones. Trimming costs V 2 bases and J 1 base, and their ends lie 9 bases apart. The CDR3 covers 14 residues, taking in both the cysteine and the phenylalanine. Kept here is only the CDR3 DNA, which spans 42 bases and is read in frame from base 1. The germline V gene (reference sequence) sets CDR1 to MNHEY and CDR2 to SMNVEV.

Sequenced material: blood, either unsorted or a sorted T cell fraction (not recorded which). The receptor's source is a male donor with ankylosing spondylitis. The chain uses TRBV27 and TRBJ2-7, with the D gene not clear enough to name. The nucleotide sequence is given as TGTGCCAGCAGTTTACGTGCACAGTCCTACGAGCAGTACTTC. Translated, it gives CASSLRAQSYEQYF.